This TCR beta chain was retrieved from a study of T-cell memory formation after mild COVID-19. Study overall: TCR clusters were mostly donor specific. Study findings and constraints: Contracting clones from day 15 to 85 showed balanced CD4/CD8; later expanders favored CD4+. Memory from before infection featured some responding clones, which suggests cross-reactive memory joined. Among clones peaking at day 37 in the second wave, SARS-CoV-2 specificity remained unconfirmed.

V trimming: 0 bases; J trimming: 8 bases; junction bases outside the gene matches: 9. This CDR3 has 17 amino acids. Germline CDR1 is SGDLS and CDR2 is YYNGEE. TCRdb re-called the 5' RACE reads through MiXCR, storing one row per CDR3 protein. The data hold over 350,000 distinct CDR3 sequences, with 20% to 25% observed a single time. Worth noting for this clonotype: Its antigen is undetermined.

The V gene is TRBV9, the J gene TRBJ2-1; 12 bases match TRBD2. The sample consisted of PBMCs or a T cell subset sorted from them (not recorded which). The TCR was taken from an adult woman who had mild COVID-19 (a few samples of this study predate the infection). Cell type and time point are not known. CDR3: CASSVGPSGRAGDEQFF. Written as DNA, the CDR3 is TGTGCCAGCAGCGTAGGGCCTAGCGGGAGGGCCGGGGATGAGCAGTTCTTC.